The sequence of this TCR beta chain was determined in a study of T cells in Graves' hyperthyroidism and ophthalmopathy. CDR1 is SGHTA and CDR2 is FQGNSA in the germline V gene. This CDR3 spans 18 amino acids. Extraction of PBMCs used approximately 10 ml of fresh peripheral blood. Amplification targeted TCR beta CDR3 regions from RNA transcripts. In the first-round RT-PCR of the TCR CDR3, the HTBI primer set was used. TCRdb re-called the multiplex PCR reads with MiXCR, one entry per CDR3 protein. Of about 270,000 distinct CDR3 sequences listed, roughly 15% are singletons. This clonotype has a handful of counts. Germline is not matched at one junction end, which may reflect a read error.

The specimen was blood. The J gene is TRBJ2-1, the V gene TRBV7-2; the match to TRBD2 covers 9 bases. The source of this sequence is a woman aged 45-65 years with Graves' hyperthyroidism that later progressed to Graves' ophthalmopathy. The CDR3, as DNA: TGTGCCAGCGGCTTCCCGACCCTTAGCGGGAGACTAGACAATGAGCAGTTCTTC. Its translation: CASGFPTLSGRLDNEQFF.